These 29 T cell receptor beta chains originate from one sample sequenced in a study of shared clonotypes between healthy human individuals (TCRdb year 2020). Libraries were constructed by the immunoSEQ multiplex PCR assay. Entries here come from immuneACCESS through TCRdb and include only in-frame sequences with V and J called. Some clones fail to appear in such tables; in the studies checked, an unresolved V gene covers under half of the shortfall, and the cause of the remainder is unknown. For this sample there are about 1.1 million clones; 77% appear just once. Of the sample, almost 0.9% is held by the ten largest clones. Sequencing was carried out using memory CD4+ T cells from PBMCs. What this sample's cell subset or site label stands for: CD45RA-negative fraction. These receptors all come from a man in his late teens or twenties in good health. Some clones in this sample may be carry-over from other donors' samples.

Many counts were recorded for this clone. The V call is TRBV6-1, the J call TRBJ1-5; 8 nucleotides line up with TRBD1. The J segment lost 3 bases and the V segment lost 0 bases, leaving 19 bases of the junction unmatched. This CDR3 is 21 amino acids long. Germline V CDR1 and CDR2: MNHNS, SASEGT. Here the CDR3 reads CASSEADVRDRSNTFNQPQHF. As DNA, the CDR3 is TGTGCCAGCAGTGAAGCAGACGTCCGGGACAGGAGTAATACCTTCAATCAGCCCCAGCATTTT.

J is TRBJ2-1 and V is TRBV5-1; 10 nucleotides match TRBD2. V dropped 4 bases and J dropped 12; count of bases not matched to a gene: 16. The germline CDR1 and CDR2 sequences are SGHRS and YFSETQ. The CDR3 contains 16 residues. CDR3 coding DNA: TGCGCCAGCAGCGCCGGACTAGCGGACACTACAATCGGGCAGTTCTTC. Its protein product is CASSAGLADTTIGQFF.

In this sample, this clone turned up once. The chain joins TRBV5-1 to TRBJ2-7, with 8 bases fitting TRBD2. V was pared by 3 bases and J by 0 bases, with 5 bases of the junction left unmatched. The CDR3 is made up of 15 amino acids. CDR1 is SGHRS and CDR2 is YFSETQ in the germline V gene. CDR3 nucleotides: TGCGCCAGCAGCTATCGACTAGCGAACTCCTACGAGCAGTACTTC. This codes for CASSYRLANSYEQYF.

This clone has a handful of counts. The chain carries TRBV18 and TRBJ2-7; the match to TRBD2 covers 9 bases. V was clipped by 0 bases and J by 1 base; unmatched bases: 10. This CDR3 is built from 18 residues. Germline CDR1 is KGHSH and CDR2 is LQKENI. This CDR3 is CASSPPMLLAGKSYEQYF. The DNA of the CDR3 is TGTGCCAGCTCACCACCGATGTTACTAGCGGGCAAATCCTACGAGCAGTACTTC.

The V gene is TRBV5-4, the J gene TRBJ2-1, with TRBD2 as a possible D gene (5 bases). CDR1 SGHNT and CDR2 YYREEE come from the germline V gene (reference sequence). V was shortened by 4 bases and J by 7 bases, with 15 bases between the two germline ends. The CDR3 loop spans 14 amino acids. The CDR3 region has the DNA TGTGCCAGCAGCCGTGCGGGCCGCGGGAATGAGCAGTTCTTC. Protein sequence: CASSRAGRGNEQFF.

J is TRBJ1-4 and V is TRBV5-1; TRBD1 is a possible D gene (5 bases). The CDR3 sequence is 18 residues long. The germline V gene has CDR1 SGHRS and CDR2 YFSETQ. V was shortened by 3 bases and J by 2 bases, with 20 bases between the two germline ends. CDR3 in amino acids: CASSSQPNSGGTNEKLFF. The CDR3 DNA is TGCGCCAGCAGCTCGCAACCAAATAGCGGGGGGACTAATGAAAAACTGTTTTTT.

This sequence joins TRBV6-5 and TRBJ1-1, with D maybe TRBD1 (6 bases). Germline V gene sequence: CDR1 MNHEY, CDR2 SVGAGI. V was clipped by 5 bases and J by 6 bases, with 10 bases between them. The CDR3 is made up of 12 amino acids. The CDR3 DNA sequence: TGTGCCAGCAGTGGAAACAGGGCTGAAGCTTTCTTT. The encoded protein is CASSGNRAEAFF.

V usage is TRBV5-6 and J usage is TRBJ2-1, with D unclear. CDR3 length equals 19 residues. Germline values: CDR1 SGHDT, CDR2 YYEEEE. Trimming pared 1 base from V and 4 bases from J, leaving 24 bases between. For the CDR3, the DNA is TGTGCCAGCAGCTTGTACCGTCCGACGATGGCCCCTCGATACAATGAGCAGTTCTTC. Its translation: CASSLYRPTMAPRYNEQFF.

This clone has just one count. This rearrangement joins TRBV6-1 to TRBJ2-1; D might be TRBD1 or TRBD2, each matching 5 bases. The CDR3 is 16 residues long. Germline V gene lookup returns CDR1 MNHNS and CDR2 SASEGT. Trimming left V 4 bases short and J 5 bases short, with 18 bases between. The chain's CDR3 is CASSGRVGKKNNEQFF. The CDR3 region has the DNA TGTGCCAGCAGTGGCAGGGTCGGGAAGAAAAACAATGAGCAGTTCTTC.

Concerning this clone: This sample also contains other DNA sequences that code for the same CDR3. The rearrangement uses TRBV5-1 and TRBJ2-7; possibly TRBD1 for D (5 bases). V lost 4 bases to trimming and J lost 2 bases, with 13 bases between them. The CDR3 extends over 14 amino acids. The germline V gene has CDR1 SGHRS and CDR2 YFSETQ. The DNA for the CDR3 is TGCGCCAGCAGCCCCGGTGACAGAGCCTACGAGCAGTACTTC. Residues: CASSPGDRAYEQYF. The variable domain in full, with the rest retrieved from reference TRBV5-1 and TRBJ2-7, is KAGVTQTPRYLIKTRGQQVTLSCSPISGHRSVSWYQQTPGQGLQFLFEYFSETQRNKGNFPGRFSGRQFSNSRSEMNVSTLELGDSALYLCASSPGDRAYEQYFGPGTRLTVT.

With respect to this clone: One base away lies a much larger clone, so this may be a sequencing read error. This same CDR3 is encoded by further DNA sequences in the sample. The CDR3 reads CASSSSNEQFF. The CDR3 DNA is TGTGCCAGCAGTTCAAGCAATGAGCAGTTCTTC. This chain joins TRBV6-5 and TRBJ2-1; D is uncertain. Trimming pared 4 bases from V and 6 bases from J, leaving 4 bases between. The CDR3 runs to 11 residues. The germline V gene has CDR1 MNHEY and CDR2 SVGAGI.

The CDR3 protein is CASTVPPGGVYEQYF. The CDR3 DNA sequence: TGTGCCAGCACCGTTCCTCCTGGGGGCGTATACGAGCAGTACTTC. The V call is TRBV28, the J call TRBJ2-7, with a possible D match to TRBD1 (6 bases). Germline lookup yields CDR1 MDHEN and CDR2 SYDVKM. This CDR3 is built from 15 residues. V was pared by 7 bases and J by 4 bases, with 20 bases between.

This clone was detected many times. This CDR3 is CASSGQAGAETQYF. The CDR3 DNA reads TGCGCCAGCAGCGGCCAAGCGGGAGCGGAGACCCAGTACTTC. This chain connects TRBV5-1 to TRBJ2-5; 8 positions agree with TRBD2. V shed 4 bases and J 5 bases; nucleotides not matched to a gene: 7. The CDR3 sequence is 14 residues long. Germline CDR1 and CDR2: SGHRS and YFSETQ. The full variable domain, in which reference TRBV5-1 and TRBJ2-5 provide the parts outside the CDR3, is KAGVTQTPRYLIKTRGQQVTLSCSPISGHRSVSWYQQTPGQGLQFLFEYFSETQRNKGNFPGRFSGRQFSNSRSEMNVSTLELGDSALYLCASSGQAGAETQYFGPGTRLLVL.

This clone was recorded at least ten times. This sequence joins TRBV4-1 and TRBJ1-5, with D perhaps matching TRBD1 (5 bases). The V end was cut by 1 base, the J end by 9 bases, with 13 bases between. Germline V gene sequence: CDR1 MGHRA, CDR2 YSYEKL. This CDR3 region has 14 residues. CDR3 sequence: CASSQGDWGSPQHF. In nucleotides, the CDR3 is TGCGCCAGCAGCCAAGGGGACTGGGGCTCGCCCCAGCATTTT.

Here the CDR3 DNA reads TGCGCCAGCAGCCAAGAGGGGACTAGCGGGGGGTACAATGAGCAGTTCTTC. Protein sequence: CASSQEGTSGGYNEQFF. The rearrangement links TRBV4-1 to TRBJ2-1; 15 positions agree with TRBD2. Losses at the gene ends were 0 bases for V and 4 bases for J; bases not matched to a gene: 1. The CDR3 sequence is 17 residues long. Germline CDR1 MGHRA, CDR2 YSYEKL.

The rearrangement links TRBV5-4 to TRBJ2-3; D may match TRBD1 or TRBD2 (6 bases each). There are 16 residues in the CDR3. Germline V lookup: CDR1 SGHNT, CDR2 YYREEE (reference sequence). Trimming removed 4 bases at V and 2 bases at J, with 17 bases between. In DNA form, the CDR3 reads TGTGCCAGCAGCCATAAAAACGGGGGCCTCACAGATACGCAGTATTTT. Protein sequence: CASSHKNGGLTDTQYF.

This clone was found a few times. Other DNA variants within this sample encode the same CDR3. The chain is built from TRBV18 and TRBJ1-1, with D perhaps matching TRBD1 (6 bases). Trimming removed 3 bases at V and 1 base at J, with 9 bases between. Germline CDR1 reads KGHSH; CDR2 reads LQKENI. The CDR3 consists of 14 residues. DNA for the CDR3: TGTGCCAGCTCACCGACGGGACAGAACACTGAAGCTTTCTTT. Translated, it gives CASSPTGQNTEAFF. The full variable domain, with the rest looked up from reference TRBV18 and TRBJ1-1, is NAGVMQNPRHLVRRRGQEARLRCSPMKGHSHVYWYRQLPEEGLKFMVYLQKENIIDESGMPKERFSAEFPKEGPSILRIQQVVRGDSAAYFCASSPTGQNTEAFFGQGTRLTVV.

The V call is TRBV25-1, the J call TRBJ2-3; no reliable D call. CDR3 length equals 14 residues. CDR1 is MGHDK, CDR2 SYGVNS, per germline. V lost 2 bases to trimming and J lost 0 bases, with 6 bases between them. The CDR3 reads CASSERQSTDTQYF. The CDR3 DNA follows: TGTGCCAGCAGTGAACGGCAGAGCACAGATACGCAGTATTTT.

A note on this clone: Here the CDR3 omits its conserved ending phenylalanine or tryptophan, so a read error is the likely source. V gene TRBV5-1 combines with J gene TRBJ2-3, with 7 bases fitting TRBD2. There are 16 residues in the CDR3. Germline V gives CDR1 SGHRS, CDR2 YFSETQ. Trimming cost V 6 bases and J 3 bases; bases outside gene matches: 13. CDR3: CASTDGLAELTDTQYL. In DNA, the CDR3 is TGCGCCAGCACAGACGGGCTAGCGGAACTAACAGATACGCAGTATCTT.

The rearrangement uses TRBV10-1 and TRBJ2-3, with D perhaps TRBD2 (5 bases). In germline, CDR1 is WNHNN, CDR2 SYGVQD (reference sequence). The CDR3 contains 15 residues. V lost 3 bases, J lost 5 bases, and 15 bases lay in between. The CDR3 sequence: CASSESGHEGDTQYF. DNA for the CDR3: TGCGCCAGCAGTGAAAGTGGGCATGAGGGAGATACGCAGTATTTT.

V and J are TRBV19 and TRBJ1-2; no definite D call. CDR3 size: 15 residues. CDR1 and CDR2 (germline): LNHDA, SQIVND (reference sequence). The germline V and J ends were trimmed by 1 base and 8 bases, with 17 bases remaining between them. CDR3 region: CASSIVVGIVGGYTF. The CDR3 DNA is TGTGCCAGTAGTATAGTAGTGGGGATCGTCGGCGGCTACACCTTC.

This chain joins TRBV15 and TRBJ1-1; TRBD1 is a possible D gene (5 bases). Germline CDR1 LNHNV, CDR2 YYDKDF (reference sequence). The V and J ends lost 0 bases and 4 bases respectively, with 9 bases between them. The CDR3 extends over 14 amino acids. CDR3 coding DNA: TGTGCCACCAGCAGAGAGGGGGTTTTCACTGAAGCTTTCTTT. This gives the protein CATSREGVFTEAFF.

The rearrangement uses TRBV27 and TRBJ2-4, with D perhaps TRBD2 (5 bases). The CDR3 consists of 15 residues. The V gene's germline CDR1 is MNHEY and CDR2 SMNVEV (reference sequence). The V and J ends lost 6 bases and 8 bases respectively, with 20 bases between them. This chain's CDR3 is CASSPRTYGRDIQYF. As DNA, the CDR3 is TGTGCCAGCAGCCCCAGGACGTACGGGCGGGACATTCAGTACTTC.

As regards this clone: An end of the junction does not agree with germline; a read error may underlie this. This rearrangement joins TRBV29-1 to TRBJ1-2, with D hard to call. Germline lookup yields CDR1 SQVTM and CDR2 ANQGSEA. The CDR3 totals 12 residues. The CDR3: CSVEDHYYGHTF. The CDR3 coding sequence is TGCAGCGTTGAAGACCATTACTATGGCCACACCTTC.

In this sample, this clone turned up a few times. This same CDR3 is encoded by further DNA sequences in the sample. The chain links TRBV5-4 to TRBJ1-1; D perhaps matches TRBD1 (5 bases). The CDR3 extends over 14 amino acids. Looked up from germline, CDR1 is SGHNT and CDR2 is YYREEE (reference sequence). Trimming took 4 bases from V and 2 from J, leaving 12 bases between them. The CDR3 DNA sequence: TGTGCCAGCAGCCCAGGGAGTCACAACACTGAAGCTTTCTTT. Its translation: CASSPGSHNTEAFF.

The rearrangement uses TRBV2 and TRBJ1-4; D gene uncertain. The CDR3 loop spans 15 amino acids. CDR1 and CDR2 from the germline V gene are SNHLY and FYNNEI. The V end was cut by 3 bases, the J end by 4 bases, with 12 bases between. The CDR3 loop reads CASSDTQSLNEKLFF. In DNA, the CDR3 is TGTGCCAGCAGTGATACCCAGAGCCTTAATGAAAAACTGTTTTTT. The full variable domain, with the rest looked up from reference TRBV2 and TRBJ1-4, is EPEVTQTPSHQVTQMGQEVILRCVPISNHLYFYWYRQILGQKVEFLVSFYNNEISEKSEIFDDQFSVERPDGSNFTLKIRSTKLEDSAMYFCASSDTQSLNEKLFFGSGTQLSVL.

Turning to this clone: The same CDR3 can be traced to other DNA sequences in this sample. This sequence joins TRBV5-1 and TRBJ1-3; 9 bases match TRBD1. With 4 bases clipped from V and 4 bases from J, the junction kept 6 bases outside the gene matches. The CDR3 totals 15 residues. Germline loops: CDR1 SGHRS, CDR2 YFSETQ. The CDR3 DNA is TGCGCCAGCAGCGCCGGGACAGGGATCGGAAACACCATATATTTT. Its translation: CASSAGTGIGNTIYF.

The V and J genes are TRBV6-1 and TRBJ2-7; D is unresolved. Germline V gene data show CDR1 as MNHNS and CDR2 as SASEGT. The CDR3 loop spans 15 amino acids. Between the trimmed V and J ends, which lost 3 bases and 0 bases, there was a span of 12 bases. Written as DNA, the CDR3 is TGTGCCAGCAGTGACTGGGCGAGGAGCTCCTACGAGCAGTACTTC. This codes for CASSDWARSSYEQYF.

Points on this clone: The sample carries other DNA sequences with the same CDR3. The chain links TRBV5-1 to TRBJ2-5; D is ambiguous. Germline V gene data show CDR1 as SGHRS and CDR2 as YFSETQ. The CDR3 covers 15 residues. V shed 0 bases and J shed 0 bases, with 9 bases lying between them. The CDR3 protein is CASSLGTAYQETQYF. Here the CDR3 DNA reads TGCGCCAGCAGCTTGGGAACAGCGTACCAAGAGACCCAGTACTTC.